The rows below give T cell receptor beta chains drawn from one sample of a study of cytomegalovirus exposure and HLA in healthy donors. Data came from immunoSEQ multiplex PCR; TCRdb stores just in-frame clones and leaves some out. Altogether 170,000 or so clones are present, less than 80% being singletons, with the ten largest covering 0.65% to 0.75%. The sample comprised PBMCs. The receptors here all came from a woman between 40 and 50 years old in good health and CMV-seronegative. Each CDR3 is given with its conserved first and last residue. Each record gives: D gene, clone size, V gene, J gene, CDR3 protein, CDR3 DNA. D genes are given only for firm matches. Size is stated for part of the rows, as once, few or many counts, or as a class when the clone is expanded.

D gene: TRBD2
clone size: -
V gene: TRBV28
J gene: TRBJ2-2
CDR3 protein: CASVVEGGPGGELFF
CDR3 DNA: TGTGCCAGCGTCGTTGAGGGAGGGCCAGGCGGGGAGCTGTTTTTT

D gene: -
clone size: -
V gene: TRBV5-1
J gene: TRBJ1-2
CDR3 protein: CASSLDPGGNYGYTF
CDR3 DNA: TGCGCCAGCAGCTTGGACCCAGGTGGGAACTATGGCTACACCTTC

D gene: -
clone size: -
V gene: TRBV19
J gene: TRBJ2-7
CDR3 protein: CARDRRRVSYEQYF
CDR3 DNA: TGTGCCAGGGACAGGAGGAGGGTCTCCTACGAGCAGTACTTC

D gene: -
clone size: -
V gene: TRBV19
J gene: TRBJ1-2
CDR3 protein: CASSRGNNYGYTF
CDR3 DNA: TGTGCCAGTAGTAGAGGGAATAACTATGGCTACACCTTC

D gene: TRBD2
clone size: -
V gene: TRBV4-3
J gene: TRBJ2-7
CDR3 protein: CASSQDASGAPYEQYF
CDR3 DNA: TGCGCCAGCAGCCAAGATGCTAGCGGGGCGCCATACGAGCAGTACTTC

D gene: -
clone size: -
V gene: TRBV7-3
J gene: TRBJ2-3
CDR3 protein: CASSLTPLASTDTQYF
CDR3 DNA: TGTGCCAGCAGCTTAACCCCACTAGCTTCCACAGATACGCAGTATTTT

D gene: -
clone size: few
V gene: TRBV6-1
J gene: TRBJ2-7
CDR3 protein: CASSESGLYEQYF
CDR3 DNA: TGTGCCAGCAGTGAATCAGGACTCTACGAGCAGTACTTC

D gene: -
clone size: -
V gene: TRBV5-1
J gene: TRBJ2-5
CDR3 protein: CASSQGGTETQYF
CDR3 DNA: TGCGCCAGCAGCCAGGGTGGTACAGAGACCCAGTACTTC

D gene: TRBD1
clone size: -
V gene: TRBV11-2
J gene: TRBJ2-5
CDR3 protein: CASSFDRGYQETQYF
CDR3 DNA: TGTGCCAGCAGCTTCGACAGGGGGTACCAAGAGACCCAGTACTTC

D gene: -
clone size: -
V gene: TRBV11-3
J gene: TRBJ1-1
CDR3 protein: CASSSQSPGMGTEAFF
CDR3 DNA: TGTGCCAGCAGCTCTCAATCGCCCGGGATGGGCACTGAAGCTTTCTTT

D gene: TRBD1
clone size: -
V gene: TRBV5-1
J gene: TRBJ1-2
CDR3 protein: CASSFGLTGNYGYTF
CDR3 DNA: TGCGCCAGCAGCTTCGGCTTGACAGGGAACTATGGCTACACCTTC

D gene: TRBD1
clone size: -
V gene: TRBV19
J gene: TRBJ2-4
CDR3 protein: CASSKETGAFLAKNIQYF
CDR3 DNA: TGTGCCAGTAGTAAGGAGACAGGGGCCTTCCTAGCCAAAAACATTCAGTACTTC

D gene: TRBD1
clone size: -
V gene: TRBV5-4
J gene: TRBJ1-2
CDR3 protein: CASSSRDSVMYYGYTF
CDR3 DNA: TGTGCCAGCAGCTCCCGGGACAGCGTGATGTACTATGGCTACACCTTC

D gene: -
clone size: once
V gene: TRBV9
J gene: TRBJ2-3
CDR3 protein: CASSVATRGLTDTQYF
CDR3 DNA: TGTGCCAGCAGCGTAGCTACGCGGGGGCTCACAGATACGCAGTATTTT

D gene: -
clone size: few
V gene: TRBV27
J gene: TRBJ2-7
CDR3 protein: CASSLRQASYEQYF
CDR3 DNA: TGTGCCAGCAGTTTACGGCAGGCCTCCTACGAGCAGTACTTC

D gene: -
clone size: -
V gene: TRBV4-3
J gene: TRBJ2-7
CDR3 protein: CASSQWGELGMQYF
CDR3 DNA: TGCGCCAGCAGCCAATGGGGGGAATTGGGCATGCAGTACTTC

D gene: -
clone size: once
V gene: TRBV18
J gene: TRBJ2-1
CDR3 protein: CASSPKATGDEQFF
CDR3 DNA: TGTGCCAGCTCACCAAAGGCGACTGGCGATGAGCAGTTCTTC

D gene: TRBD1
clone size: -
V gene: TRBV5-1
J gene: TRBJ1-2
CDR3 protein: CASSLGTGLDYGYTF
CDR3 DNA: TGCGCCAGCAGCTTGGGGACAGGGCTCGACTATGGCTACACCTTC

D gene: -
clone size: -
V gene: TRBV13
J gene: TRBJ2-1
CDR3 protein: CASSPGESSYNEQFF
CDR3 DNA: TGTGCCAGCAGCCCCGGTGAGAGCTCCTACAATGAGCAGTTCTTC

D gene: TRBD2
clone size: -
V gene: TRBV5-4
J gene: TRBJ2-5
CDR3 protein: CASSPTGDPRESPYF
CDR3 DNA: TGTGCCAGCAGCCCAACGGGGGATCCGCGGGAGTCCCCGTACTTC

D gene: TRBD1
clone size: -
V gene: TRBV12-5
J gene: TRBJ1-2
CDR3 protein: CASGFLGQGRGGYTF
CDR3 DNA: TGTGCTAGTGGTTTCCTGGGACAGGGGAGGGGTGGCTACACCTTC

D gene: -
clone size: -
V gene: TRBV21-1
J gene: TRBJ1-4
CDR3 protein: CASRIRAPGEKLFF
CDR3 DNA: TGTGCCAGCAGGATCCGGGCTCCGGGAGAAAAACTGTTTTTT

D gene: TRBD1
clone size: -
V gene: TRBV19
J gene: TRBJ1-2
CDR3 protein: CASSAGQGCGYTF
CDR3 DNA: TGTGCCAGTAGTGCAGGACAGGGGTGTGGCTACACCTTC

D gene: -
clone size: -
V gene: TRBV28
J gene: TRBJ1-1
CDR3 protein: CASSLSPGVAEAFF
CDR3 DNA: TGTGCCAGCAGTTTAAGTCCAGGGGTCGCTGAAGCTTTCTTT

D gene: -
clone size: -
V gene: TRBV29-1
J gene: TRBJ2-2
CDR3 protein: CSVYRDTGELFF
CDR3 DNA: TGCAGCGTATACCGGGACACCGGGGAGCTGTTTTTT

D gene: -
clone size: few
V gene: TRBV1
J gene: TRBJ2-5
CDR3 protein: CTSSQDLASGRVTETQYF
CDR3 DNA: TGCACCAGCAGCCAAGATTTGGCTAGCGGGAGGGTCACGGAGACCCAGTACTTC

D gene: TRBD1
clone size: -
V gene: TRBV4-3
J gene: TRBJ1-5
CDR3 protein: CASSQDEGANQPQHF
CDR3 DNA: TGCGCCAGCAGCCAAGATGAGGGGGCGAATCAGCCCCAGCATTTT

D gene: -
clone size: -
V gene: TRBV15
J gene: TRBJ1-5
CDR3 protein: CATSRDHSQQPQHF
CDR3 DNA: TGTGCCACCAGCAGAGATCATAGCCAGCAGCCCCAGCATTTT

D gene: -
clone size: -
V gene: TRBV7-9
J gene: TRBJ2-7
CDR3 protein: CASSLAQGAGGHYEQYF
CDR3 DNA: TGTGCCAGCAGCTTAGCTCAGGGAGCAGGGGGGCACTACGAGCAGTACTTC

D gene: TRBD1
clone size: -
V gene: TRBV18
J gene: TRBJ2-5
CDR3 protein: CASSPVGGGQETQYF
CDR3 DNA: TGTGCCAGCTCACCGGTAGGGGGCGGACAAGAGACCCAGTACTTC

D gene: TRBD1
clone size: -
V gene: TRBV5-1
J gene: TRBJ2-2
CDR3 protein: CASSSGTGGANTGELFF
CDR3 DNA: TGCGCCAGCAGCTCCGGGACAGGGGGCGCGAACACCGGGGAGCTGTTTTTT

D gene: -
clone size: once
V gene: TRBV5-1
J gene: TRBJ2-7
CDR3 protein: CASSLVAGGYEQYF
CDR3 DNA: TGCGCCAGCAGCTTGGTCGCAGGAGGGTACGAGCAGTACTTC

D gene: -
clone size: -
V gene: TRBV7-9
J gene: TRBJ1-2
CDR3 protein: CASSQQGYYGYTF
CDR3 DNA: TGTGCCAGCAGCCAGCAGGGGTACTATGGCTACACCTTC

D gene: TRBD2
clone size: -
V gene: TRBV2
J gene: TRBJ2-3
CDR3 protein: CASSVLAGAGAGTDTQYF
CDR3 DNA: TGTGCCAGCAGTGTACTAGCGGGAGCCGGTGCAGGCACAGATACGCAGTATTTT

D gene: -
clone size: -
V gene: TRBV9
J gene: TRBJ2-2
CDR3 protein: CASSVVGKTGELFF
CDR3 DNA: TGTGCCAGCAGCGTAGTCGGGAAAACCGGGGAGCTGTTTTTT

D gene: -
clone size: few
V gene: TRBV2
J gene: TRBJ1-6
CDR3 protein: CASSQDRRNSPLHF
CDR3 DNA: TGTGCCAGCAGCCAGGACAGACGTAATTCACCCCTCCACTTT

D gene: -
clone size: -
V gene: TRBV2
J gene: TRBJ2-5
CDR3 protein: CASSEQTIQETQYF
CDR3 DNA: TGTGCCAGCAGTGAACAGACAATCCAAGAGACCCAGTACTTC

D gene: -
clone size: -
V gene: TRBV7-9
J gene: TRBJ2-4
CDR3 protein: CASSALQGAKNIQYF
CDR3 DNA: TGTGCCAGCAGCGCATTACAGGGAGCCAAAAACATTCAGTACTTC